This record covers a single T cell receptor (beta chain). The V end lost 3 bases, the J end lost 7 bases, and 10 bases lay between the germline ends. Germline-derived CDR1 and CDR2 are LNHDA and SQIVND (reference sequence). The CDR3 totals 13 residues. TCRdb re-derived calls from the 5' RACE reads in MiXCR, one entry per CDR3 protein. The profile shows about 9,800 distinct CDR3 sequences, approximately 24% of them singletons. Treg sorting used a CD4+CD25+CD127-/low gate. The sequencing sample was made of Tregs sorted from blood. This TCR was recovered from a female donor with breast cancer. The V gene is TRBV19, the J gene TRBJ1-5; possibly TRBD1 for D (6 bases). CDR3 in DNA: TGTGCCAGTAGTATGACAGGTTTGCAGCCCCAGCATTTT. Protein sequence: CASSMTGLQPQHF.